This entry lists 21 T cell receptor beta chains sequenced from one sample in a study of OX40 agonist ivuxolimab in advanced cancers. Generated by immunoSEQ multiplex PCR, the TCRdb table keeps only in-frame clones and is missing some. The data contain some 43,000 clones, approximately 90% of them singletons. The sample consisted of CD4+ or CD8+ T cells sorted from blood, taken in a trial of the OX40 agonist ivuxolimab. The receptors here all came from an adult with an advanced solid tumor such as melanoma, head and neck, liver or kidney cancer.

This clone was seen just once. This chain uses TRBV14 with TRBJ2-7, with D perhaps TRBD2 (5 bases). Germline values: CDR1 SGHDN, CDR2 FVKESK. The CDR3 contains 15 residues. V was shortened by 0 bases and J by 4 bases, with 13 bases between the two germline ends. The CDR3 region is CASSQEEGLVYEQYF. CDR3 DNA sequence: TGTGCCAGCAGCCAAGAGGAAGGACTCGTATACGAGCAGTACTTC.

The V call is TRBV29-1, the J call TRBJ1-1; D unresolved. Trimming left V 6 bases short and J 0 bases short, with 8 bases between. Germline assignment: CDR1 SQVTM and CDR2 ANQGSEA. The CDR3 runs 12 residues. CDR3 amino acids: CSVDFMNTEAFF. The DNA for the CDR3 is TGCAGCGTGGACTTTATGAACACTGAAGCTTTCTTT.

CDR3 nucleotide sequence: TGTGCCAGCAGTGAACGGGACAAGAACACCGGGGAGCTGTTTTTT. This encodes CASSERDKNTGELFF. The chain has TRBV9 and TRBJ2-2, with D possibly TRBD1 on 6 matching bases. The CDR3 spans 15 residues. V was shortened by 5 bases and J by 1 base, with 12 bases between the two germline ends. Germline V gene data show CDR1 as SGDLS and CDR2 as YYNGEE.

The genes are TRBV30 and TRBJ2-7; D is uncertain. Germline CDR1 GTSNPN, CDR2 SVGIG (reference sequence). V was trimmed by 4 bases and J by 1 base, leaving 11 bases between them. The CDR3 has 13 amino acids. The CDR3 here is CAWKGPESYEQYF. In DNA form, the CDR3 reads TGTGCCTGGAAGGGCCCGGAGTCCTACGAGCAGTACTTC.

The rearrangement joins TRBV30 to TRBJ1-1; D call uncertain. The CDR3 has 13 amino acids. V lost 2 bases to trimming and J lost 4 bases, with 11 bases between them. Germline CDR1 is GTSNPN and CDR2 is SVGIG (reference sequence). The CDR3 bases are TGTGCCTGGAGTCCAGTCGGGCTCACTGAAGCTTTCTTT. Protein product: CAWSPVGLTEAFF.

The DNA of the CDR3 is TGCGCCAGCAGCCAAGTGGGACAGGGGAGATACGAGCAGTACTTC. It codes for CASSQVGQGRYEQYF. The gene calls are TRBV4-3 and TRBJ2-7, with 10 nucleotides matching TRBD1. The CDR3 loop spans 15 amino acids. CDR1 and CDR2 from the germline V gene are LGHNA and YSLEER. V dropped 1 base and J dropped 4; count of bases not matched to a gene: 4.

The rearrangement links TRBV7-3 to TRBJ1-1, with TRBD1 as a possible D gene (5 bases). Trimming removed 0 bases from V and 11 bases from J, with 16 bases in between. The CDR3 sequence is 14 residues long. In germline, CDR1 is SGHTA, CDR2 FQGTGA. CDR3: CASSLTAGHWDAFF. CDR3 nucleotide sequence: TGTGCCAGCAGCTTAACGGCCGGGCACTGGGACGCTTTCTTT.

The chain links TRBV4-1 to TRBJ1-1; D gene unclear. CDR3 length equals 15 residues. Germline assignment: CDR1 MGHRA and CDR2 YSYEKL. V lost 0 bases to trimming and J lost 0 bases, with 8 bases between them. In DNA, the CDR3 is TGCGCCAGCAGCCAAGATGAAGGGATGAACACTGAAGCTTTCTTT. This sequence encodes CASSQDEGMNTEAFF.

The rearrangement joins TRBV6-5 to TRBJ1-5; 9 bases are a match to TRBD1. The CDR3 is 15 amino acids. V lost 7 bases and J lost 1; bases outside the gene matches: 5. Germline-derived CDR1 and CDR2 are MNHEY and SVGAGI. CDR3 loop: CASNPDRGSNQPQHF. As DNA, the CDR3 is TGTGCCAGCAATCCCGACAGGGGGAGCAATCAGCCCCAGCATTTT.

The chain is built from TRBV12-5 and TRBJ2-5; TRBD1 aligns across 10 bases. This CDR3 comprises 15 residues. Germline V gene sequence: CDR1 LGHNT, CDR2 FRNRAP. The J segment lost 5 bases and the V segment lost 1 base, leaving 4 bases of the junction unmatched. The CDR3 bases are TGTGCTAGTGGTTTGGGGACAGGGGGTGGGGAGACCCAGTACTTC. Encoded protein: CASGLGTGGGETQYF.

This clone was seen a few times. The genes are TRBV21-1 and TRBJ1-2. TRBV21-1 is a pseudogene. The CDR3 totals 15 residues. The CDR3 sequence: CASSKVVRLSYGYTF. As DNA, the CDR3 is TGTGCCAGCAGCAAAGTTGTGAGACTCTCCTATGGCTACACCTTC.

The gene calls are TRBV5-8 and TRBJ2-7, with 9 bases matching TRBD1. Germline CDR1 is SGHTS and CDR2 is YDEGEE. Losses at the gene ends were 0 bases for V and 0 bases for J; bases not matched to a gene: 4. This CDR3 is built from 16 residues. The CDR3 is CASSLEGTGISYEQYF. CDR3 coding DNA: TGTGCCAGCAGCTTGGAGGGGACAGGGATCTCCTACGAGCAGTACTTC.

The V call is TRBV7-3, the J call TRBJ2-3, with 11 positions matching TRBD2. The germline V gene has CDR1 SGHTA and CDR2 FQGTGA. The CDR3 extends over 15 amino acids. V trimming: 5 bases; J trimming: 4 bases; junction bases outside the gene matches: 5. The CDR3 sequence: CASSPVAGGPDTQYF. The CDR3, as DNA: TGTGCCAGCAGCCCCGTAGCGGGAGGGCCAGATACGCAGTATTTT.

The V and J genes are TRBV9 and TRBJ1-1; D might be TRBD1 (6 bases). V was shortened by 1 base and J by 1 base, with 8 bases between the two germline ends. The V gene's germline CDR1 is SGDLS and CDR2 YYNGEE. The CDR3 loop spans 14 amino acids. The CDR3 loop reads CASSVQDRNTEAFF. CDR3 in DNA: TGTGCCAGCAGCGTACAGGACAGGAACACTGAAGCTTTCTTT.

The table lists this clone with a count of one. This sequence joins TRBV5-1 and TRBJ1-1; TRBD1 might be the D (6 bases). From germline, CDR1 is SGHRS and CDR2 YFSETQ. The CDR3 totals 15 residues. V was trimmed by 3 bases and J by 4 bases, leaving 16 bases between them. The CDR3 nucleotides are TGCGCCAGCAGCTCCACCGGTAGGGGGGGCACTGAAGCTTTCTTT. It is translated as CASSSTGRGGTEAFF.

The chain joins TRBV29-1 to TRBJ2-7; 10 bases map to TRBD1. V was clipped by 1 base and J by 6 bases; unmatched bases: 15. The CDR3 has 17 amino acids. Germline lookup yields CDR1 SQVTM and CDR2 ANQGSEA. The CDR3 loop is CSVEGGDGTGERGEQYF. CDR3 nucleotides: TGCAGCGTTGAAGGAGGAGACGGGACAGGGGAGCGTGGCGAGCAGTACTTC.

This clone was counted at least ten times. V usage is TRBV2 and J usage is TRBJ2-7, with 11 nucleotides matching TRBD2. V gave up 3 bases and J gave up 4 bases; unmatched junction bases: 5. CDR1 is SNHLY, CDR2 FYNNEI, per germline. CDR3 length: 15 residues. Written as DNA, the CDR3 is TGTGCCAGCAGTGAGGTAGCGGGGGGGATTTACGAGCAGTACTTC. Protein sequence: CASSEVAGGIYEQYF.

This rearrangement joins TRBV6-5 to TRBJ2-3; TRBD2 agrees at 10 bases. The CDR3 length is 16 residues. Germline CDR1 is MNHEY and CDR2 is SVGAGI. The V and J ends lost 6 bases and 4 bases, in that order; junction bases with no gene match: 10. In nucleotides, the CDR3 is TGTGCCAGCAGCTACGAGCGTCTAGCGGGAGCAGATACGCAGTATTTT. As protein: CASSYERLAGADTQYF.

The chain employs TRBV27 and TRBJ1-4; 9 bases agree with TRBD1. Germline loops: CDR1 MNHEY, CDR2 SMNVEV (reference sequence). With V trimmed by 5 bases and J by 3 bases, 19 bases remained unmatched. This CDR3 comprises 20 residues. The CDR3 here is CASSVIPGTGFSVANEKLFF. CDR3 coding DNA: TGTGCCAGCAGTGTAATCCCCGGGACAGGGTTTTCAGTAGCTAATGAAAAACTGTTTTTT.

The chain couples TRBV7-8 to TRBJ1-2; D is undetermined. This CDR3 region has 13 residues. CDR1 and CDR2 (germline): SGHVS, FQNEAQ. Trimming removed 2 bases from V and 3 bases from J, with 7 bases in between. CDR3 in DNA: TGTGCCAGCAGCTTACACGGCGACTATGGCTACACCTTC. The encoded protein is CASSLHGDYGYTF.

Of note for this clone: A read error may produce the germline difference seen at one junction end. The CDR3 here is CASSRDSYKTQYF. As DNA, the CDR3 is TGTGCTAGCAGCCGGGACTCATATAAAACGCAGTATTTT. This sequence joins TRBV7-7 and TRBJ2-3; D might be TRBD2 (6 bases). The germline V gene has CDR1 SSHAT and CDR2 FNYEAQ (reference sequence). The CDR3 extends over 13 amino acids.